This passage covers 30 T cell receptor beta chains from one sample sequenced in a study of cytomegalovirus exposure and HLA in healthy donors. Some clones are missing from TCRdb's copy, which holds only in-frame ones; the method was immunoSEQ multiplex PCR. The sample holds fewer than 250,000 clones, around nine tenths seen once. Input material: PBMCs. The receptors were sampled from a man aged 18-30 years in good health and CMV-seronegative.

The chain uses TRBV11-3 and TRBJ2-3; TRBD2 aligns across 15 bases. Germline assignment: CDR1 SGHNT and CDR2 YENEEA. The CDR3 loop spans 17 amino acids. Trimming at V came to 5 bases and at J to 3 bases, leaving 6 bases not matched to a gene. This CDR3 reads CASSKGLAGGPTDTQYF. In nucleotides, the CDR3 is TGTGCCAGCAGCAAAGGACTAGCGGGAGGGCCAACAGATACGCAGTATTTT.

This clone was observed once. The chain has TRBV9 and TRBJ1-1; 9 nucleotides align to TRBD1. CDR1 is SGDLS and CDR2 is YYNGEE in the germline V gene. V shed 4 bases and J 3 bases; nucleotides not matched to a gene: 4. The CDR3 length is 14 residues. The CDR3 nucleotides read TGTGCCAGCAGCCTGACAGGGGGGGACACTGAAGCTTTCTTT. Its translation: CASSLTGGDTEAFF. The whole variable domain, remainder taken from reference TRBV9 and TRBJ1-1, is DSGVTQTPKHLITATGQRVTLRCSPRSGDLSVYWYQQSLDQGLQFLIQYYNGEERAKGNILERFSAQQFPDLHSELNLSSLELGDSALYFCASSLTGGDTEAFFGQGTRLTVV.

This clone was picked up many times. In DNA, the CDR3 is TGTGCCAGCAGCACCACAGGGTCCACCCTCCACTTT. Translating gives CASSTTGSTLHF. The genes are TRBV5-4 and TRBJ1-6; the D gene is possibly TRBD1 (6 bases). Trimming took 4 bases from V and 14 from J, leaving 13 bases between them. The CDR3 spans 12 residues. Germline V lookup: CDR1 SGHNT, CDR2 YYREEE (reference sequence).

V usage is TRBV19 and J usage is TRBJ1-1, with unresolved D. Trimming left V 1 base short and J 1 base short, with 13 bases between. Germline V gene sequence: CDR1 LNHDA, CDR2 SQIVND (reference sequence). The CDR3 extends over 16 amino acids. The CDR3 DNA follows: TGTGCCAGTAGTATAGGGCGGAGGCAGACGAACACTGAAGCTTTCTTT. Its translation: CASSIGRRQTNTEAFF.

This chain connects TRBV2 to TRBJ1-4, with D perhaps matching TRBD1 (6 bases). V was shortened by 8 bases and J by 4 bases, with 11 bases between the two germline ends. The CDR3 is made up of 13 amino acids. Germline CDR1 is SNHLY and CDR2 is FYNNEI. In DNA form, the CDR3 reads TGTGCCAGCCGGACAGAACATAATGAAAAACTGTTTTTT. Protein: CASRTEHNEKLFF.

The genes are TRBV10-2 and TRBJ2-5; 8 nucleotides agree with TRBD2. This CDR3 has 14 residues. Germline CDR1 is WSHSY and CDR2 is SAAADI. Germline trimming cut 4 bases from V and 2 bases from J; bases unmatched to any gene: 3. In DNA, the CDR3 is TGCGCCAGCAGTGGCAGCGGGGGACAAGAGACCCAGTACTTC. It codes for CASSGSGGQETQYF.

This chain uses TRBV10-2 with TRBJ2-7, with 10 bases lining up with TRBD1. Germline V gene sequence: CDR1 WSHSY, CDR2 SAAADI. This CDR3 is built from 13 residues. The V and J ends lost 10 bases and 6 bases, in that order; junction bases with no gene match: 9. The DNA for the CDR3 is TGCGCCATCGCTGGGACAGGGGTTTTCGAGCAGTACTTC. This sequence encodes CAIAGTGVFEQYF.

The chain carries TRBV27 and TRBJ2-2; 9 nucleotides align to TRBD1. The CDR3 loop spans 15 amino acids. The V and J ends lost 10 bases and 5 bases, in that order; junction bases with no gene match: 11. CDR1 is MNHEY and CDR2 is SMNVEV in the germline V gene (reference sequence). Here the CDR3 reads CATGQGNGMTGELFF. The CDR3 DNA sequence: TGTGCCACAGGACAGGGGAACGGTATGACCGGGGAGCTGTTTTTT.

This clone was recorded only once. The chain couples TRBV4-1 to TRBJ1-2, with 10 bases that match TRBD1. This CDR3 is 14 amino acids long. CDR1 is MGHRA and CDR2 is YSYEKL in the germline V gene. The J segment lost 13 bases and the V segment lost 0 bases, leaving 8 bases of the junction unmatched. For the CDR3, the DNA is TGCGCCAGCAGCCAAGATACGGGGACAGGGGTGGGCACCTTC. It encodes CASSQDTGTGVGTF.

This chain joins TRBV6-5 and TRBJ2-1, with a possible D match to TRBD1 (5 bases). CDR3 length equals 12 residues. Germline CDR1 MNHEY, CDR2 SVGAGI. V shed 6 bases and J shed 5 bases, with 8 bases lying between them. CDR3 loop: CASRGQNNEQFF. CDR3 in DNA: TGTGCCAGCAGAGGACAAAACAATGAGCAGTTCTTC.

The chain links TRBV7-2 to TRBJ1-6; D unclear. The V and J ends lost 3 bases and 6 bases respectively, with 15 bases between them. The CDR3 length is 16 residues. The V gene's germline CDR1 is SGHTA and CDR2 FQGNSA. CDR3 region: CASSFRVAGSNSPLHF. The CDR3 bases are TGTGCCAGCAGCTTTCGCGTTGCGGGTAGTAATTCACCCCTCCACTTT.

CDR3 nucleotide sequence: TGTGCCAGCAGCCATACACCGGGACTCACCCTCCACTTT. Encoded protein: CASSHTPGLTLHF. The genes are TRBV7-9 and TRBJ1-6, with TRBD1 as a possible D gene (5 bases). The CDR3 consists of 13 residues. Between the trimmed V and J ends, which lost 5 bases and 14 bases, there was a span of 16 bases. Germline assignment: CDR1 SEHNR and CDR2 FQNEAQ (reference sequence).

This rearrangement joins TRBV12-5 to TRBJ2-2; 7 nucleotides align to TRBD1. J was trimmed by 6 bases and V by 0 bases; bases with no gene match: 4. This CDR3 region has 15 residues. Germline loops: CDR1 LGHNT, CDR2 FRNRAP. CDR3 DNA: TGTGCTAGTGGTTTGGTAGGGCAGGGGGCCGGGGAGCTGTTTTTT. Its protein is CASGLVGQGAGELFF.

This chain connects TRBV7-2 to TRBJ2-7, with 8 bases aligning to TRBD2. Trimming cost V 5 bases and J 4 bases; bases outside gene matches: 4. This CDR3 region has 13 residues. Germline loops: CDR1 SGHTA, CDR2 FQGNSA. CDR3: CASSATSGYEQYF. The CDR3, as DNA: TGTGCCAGCAGCGCAACTAGCGGATACGAGCAGTACTTC. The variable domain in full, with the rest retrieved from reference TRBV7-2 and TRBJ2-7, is GAGVSQSPSNKVTEKGKDVELRCDPISGHTALYWYRQSLGQGLEFLIYFQGNSAPDKSGLPSDRFSAERTGGSVSTLTIQRTQQEDSAVYLCASSATSGYEQYFGPGTRLTVT.

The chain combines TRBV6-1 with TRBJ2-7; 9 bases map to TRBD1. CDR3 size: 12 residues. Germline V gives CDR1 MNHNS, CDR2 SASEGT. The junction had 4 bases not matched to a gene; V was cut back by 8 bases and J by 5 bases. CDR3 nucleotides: TGTGCCAGCGGGACAGGGTCCCACGAGCAGTACTTC. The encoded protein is CASGTGSHEQYF.

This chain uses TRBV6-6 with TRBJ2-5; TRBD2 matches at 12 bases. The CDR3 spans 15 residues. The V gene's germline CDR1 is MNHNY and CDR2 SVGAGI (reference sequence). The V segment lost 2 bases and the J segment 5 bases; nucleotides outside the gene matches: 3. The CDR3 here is CASSYPTSGRETQYF. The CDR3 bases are TGTGCCAGCAGTTACCCTACTAGCGGGAGGGAGACCCAGTACTTC.

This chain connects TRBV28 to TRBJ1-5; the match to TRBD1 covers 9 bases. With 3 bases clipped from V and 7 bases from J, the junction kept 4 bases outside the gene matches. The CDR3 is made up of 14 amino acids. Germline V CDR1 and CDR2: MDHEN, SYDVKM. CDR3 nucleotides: TGTGCCAGCAGTTTGAGGACAGGGGTACAGCCCCAGCATTTT. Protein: CASSLRTGVQPQHF.

The CDR3 here is CASSPRDSGANYGYTF. DNA of the CDR3: TGTGCCAGCAGCCCCCGAGACTCCGGAGCTAACTATGGCTACACCTTC. V and J are TRBV4-2 and TRBJ1-2; no definite D call. The CDR3 length is 16 residues. V lost 4 bases to trimming and J lost 0 bases, with 15 bases between them. Germline V gene lookup returns CDR1 LGHNA and CDR2 YNFKEQ.

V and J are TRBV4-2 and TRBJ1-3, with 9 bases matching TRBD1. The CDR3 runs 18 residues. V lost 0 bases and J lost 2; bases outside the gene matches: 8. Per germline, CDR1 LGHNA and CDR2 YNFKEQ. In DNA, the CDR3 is TGTGCCAGCAGCCAAGAAGCCCTGACAGGGGGTACTGGAAACACCATATATTTT. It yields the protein CASSQEALTGGTGNTIYF.

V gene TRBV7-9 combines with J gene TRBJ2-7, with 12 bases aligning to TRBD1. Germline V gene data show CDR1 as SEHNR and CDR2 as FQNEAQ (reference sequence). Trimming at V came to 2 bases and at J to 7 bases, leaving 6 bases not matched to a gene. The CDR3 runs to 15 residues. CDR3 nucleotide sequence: TGTGCCAGCAGCTTATCCCGGGACAGGGGGCGTGAGCAGTACTTC. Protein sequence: CASSLSRDRGREQYF.

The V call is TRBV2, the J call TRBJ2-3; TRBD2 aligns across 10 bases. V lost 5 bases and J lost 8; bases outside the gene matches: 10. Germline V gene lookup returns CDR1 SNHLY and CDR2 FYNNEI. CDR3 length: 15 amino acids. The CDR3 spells CASSFLAGVRGTQYF. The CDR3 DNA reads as TGTGCCAGCAGTTTTCTAGCGGGAGTAAGGGGTACGCAGTATTTT.

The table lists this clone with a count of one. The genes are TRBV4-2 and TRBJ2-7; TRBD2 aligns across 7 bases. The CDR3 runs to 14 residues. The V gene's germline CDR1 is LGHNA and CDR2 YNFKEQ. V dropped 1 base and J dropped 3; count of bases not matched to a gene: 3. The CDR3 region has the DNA TGTGCCAGCAGCCAAGTCAGCGGGAACTACGAGCAGTACTTC. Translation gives CASSQVSGNYEQYF.

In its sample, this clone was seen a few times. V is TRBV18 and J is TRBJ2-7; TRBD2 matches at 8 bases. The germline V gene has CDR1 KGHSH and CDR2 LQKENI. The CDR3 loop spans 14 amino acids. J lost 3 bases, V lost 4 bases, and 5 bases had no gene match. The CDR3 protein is CASSLSSGYYEQYF. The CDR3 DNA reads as TGTGCCAGCTCACTGTCTAGCGGGTACTACGAGCAGTACTTC.

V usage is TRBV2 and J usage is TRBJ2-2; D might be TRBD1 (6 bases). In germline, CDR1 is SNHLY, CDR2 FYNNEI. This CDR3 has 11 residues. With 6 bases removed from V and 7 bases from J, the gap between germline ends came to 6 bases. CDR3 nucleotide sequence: TGTGCCAGCAGCAGGGGCGGGGAGCTGTTTTTT. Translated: CASSRGGELFF.

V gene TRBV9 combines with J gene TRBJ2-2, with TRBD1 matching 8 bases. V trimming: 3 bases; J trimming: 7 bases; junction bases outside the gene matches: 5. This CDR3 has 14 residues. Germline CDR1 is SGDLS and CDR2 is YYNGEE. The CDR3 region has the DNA TGTGCCAGCAGCGCCCTAGGGACAGGCGGGGAGCTGTTTTTT. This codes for CASSALGTGGELFF.

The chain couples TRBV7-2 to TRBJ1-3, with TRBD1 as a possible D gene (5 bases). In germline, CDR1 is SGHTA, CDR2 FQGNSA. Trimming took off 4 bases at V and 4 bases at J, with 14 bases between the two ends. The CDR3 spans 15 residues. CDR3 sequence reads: CASSSMRGSGNTIYF. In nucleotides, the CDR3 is TGTGCCAGCAGCTCTATGCGGGGGTCAGGAAACACCATATATTTT.

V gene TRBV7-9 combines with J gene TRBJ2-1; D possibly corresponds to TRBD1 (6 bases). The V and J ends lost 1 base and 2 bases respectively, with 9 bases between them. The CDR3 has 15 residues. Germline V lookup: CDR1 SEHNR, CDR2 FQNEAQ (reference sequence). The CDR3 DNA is TGTGCCAGCAGCTTAGAGAGGGGGACCTACAATGAGCAGTTCTTC. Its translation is CASSLERGTYNEQFF.

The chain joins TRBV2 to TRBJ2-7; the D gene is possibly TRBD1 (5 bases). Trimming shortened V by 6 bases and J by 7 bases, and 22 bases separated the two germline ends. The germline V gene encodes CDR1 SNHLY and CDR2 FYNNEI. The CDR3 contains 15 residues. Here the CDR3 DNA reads TGTGCCAGCAGCCCCCAGGCGTCTGGGTCAGGGGAGCAGTACTTC. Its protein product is CASSPQASGSGEQYF.

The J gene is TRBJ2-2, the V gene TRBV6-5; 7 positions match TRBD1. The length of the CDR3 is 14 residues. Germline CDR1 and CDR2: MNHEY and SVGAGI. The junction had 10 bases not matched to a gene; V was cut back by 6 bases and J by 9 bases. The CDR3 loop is CASRVGTDHRELFF. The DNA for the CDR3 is TGTGCCAGCAGGGTCGGGACAGACCACCGGGAGCTGTTTTTT.

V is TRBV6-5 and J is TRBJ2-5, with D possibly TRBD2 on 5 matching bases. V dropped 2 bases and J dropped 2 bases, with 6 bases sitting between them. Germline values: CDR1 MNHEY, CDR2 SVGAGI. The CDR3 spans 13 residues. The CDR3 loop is CASSYPGQETQYF. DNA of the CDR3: TGTGCCAGCAGTTACCCGGGACAAGAGACCCAGTACTTC.